This TCR beta chain was sequenced during a study of T cell responses to AZD1222 COVID-19 vaccine. The ends were cut back, 3 bases at V and 0 bases at J, with 12 bases in the middle. Germline CDR1 and CDR2: SNHLY and FYNNEI. The length of the CDR3 is 15 residues. Method: immunoSEQ multiplex PCR; TCRdb's copy keeps in-frame clones and lacks some. The data contain around 150,000 clones, roughly 86% of them singletons. Details on this clone: What it binds is not known.

Study outcomes and limitations: Spike-wide vaccine-associated CD4 TCRs dominated at 160-218 and 743-854. Unmutated variant regions are reportedly targeted by nearly half of spike-specific TCRs.

This sequence was found in an adult in good health. The chain couples TRBV2 to TRBJ2-7; D might be TRBD1 (5 bases). Here the sequenced sample was peripheral blood, taken on day 0 of AZD1222 vaccination. CDR3 residues: CASSDVVQGSYEQYF. CDR3 DNA: TGTGCCAGCAGTGACGTCGTGCAGGGCTCCTACGAGCAGTACTTC.